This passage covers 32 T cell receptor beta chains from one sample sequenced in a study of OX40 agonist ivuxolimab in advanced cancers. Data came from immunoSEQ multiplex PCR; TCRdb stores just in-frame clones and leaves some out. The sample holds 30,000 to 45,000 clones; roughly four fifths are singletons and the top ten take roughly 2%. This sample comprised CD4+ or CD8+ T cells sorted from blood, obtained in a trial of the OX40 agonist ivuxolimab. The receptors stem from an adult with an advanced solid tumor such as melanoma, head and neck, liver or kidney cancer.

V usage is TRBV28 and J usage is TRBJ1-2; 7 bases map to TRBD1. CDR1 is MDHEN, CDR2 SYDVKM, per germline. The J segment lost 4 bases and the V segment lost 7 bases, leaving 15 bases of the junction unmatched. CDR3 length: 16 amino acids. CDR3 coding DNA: TGTGCCAGCACCTCTTGGGGACAGCAAATGGTCTATGGCTACACCTTC. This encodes CASTSWGQQMVYGYTF.

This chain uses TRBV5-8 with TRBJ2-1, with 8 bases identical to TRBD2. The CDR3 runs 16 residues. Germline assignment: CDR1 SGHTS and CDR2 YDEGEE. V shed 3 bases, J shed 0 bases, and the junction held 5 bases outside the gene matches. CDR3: CASSSTSESSYNEQFF. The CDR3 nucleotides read TGTGCCAGCAGCTCGACTAGCGAGAGCTCCTACAATGAGCAGTTCTTC. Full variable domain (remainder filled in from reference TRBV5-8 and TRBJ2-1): EAGVTQSPTHLIKTRGQQATLRCSPISGHTSVYWYQQALGLGLQFLLWYDEGEERNRGNFPPRFSGRQFPNYSSELNVNALELEDSALYLCASSSTSESSYNEQFFGPGTRLTVL.

CDR3 in amino acids: CSVTGQGDYGYTF. The CDR3 coding sequence is TGCAGCGTCACGGGACAGGGGGACTATGGCTACACCTTC. The V and J genes are TRBV29-1 and TRBJ1-2, with 11 bases matching TRBD1. Losses at the gene ends were 6 bases for V and 3 bases for J; bases not matched to a gene: 3. Germline CDR1 SQVTM, CDR2 ANQGSEA. This CDR3 has 13 amino acids.

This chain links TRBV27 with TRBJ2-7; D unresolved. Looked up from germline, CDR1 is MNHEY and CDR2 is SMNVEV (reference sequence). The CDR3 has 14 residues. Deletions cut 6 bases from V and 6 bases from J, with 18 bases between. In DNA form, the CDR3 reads TGTGCCAGCAGATTTCGAGGTGTTTGGTCCGAGCAGTACTTC. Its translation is CASRFRGVWSEQYF.

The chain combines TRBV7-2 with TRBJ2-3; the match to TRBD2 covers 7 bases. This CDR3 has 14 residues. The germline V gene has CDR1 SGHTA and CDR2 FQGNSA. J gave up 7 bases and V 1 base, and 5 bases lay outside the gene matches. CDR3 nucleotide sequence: TGTGCCAGCAGCTTAGTAGCGGGTTCGCATACGCAGTATTTT. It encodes CASSLVAGSHTQYF.

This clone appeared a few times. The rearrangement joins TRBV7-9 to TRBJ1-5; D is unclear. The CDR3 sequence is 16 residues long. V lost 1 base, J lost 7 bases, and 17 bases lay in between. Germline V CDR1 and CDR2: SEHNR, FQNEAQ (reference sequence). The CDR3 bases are TGTGCCAGCAGCTTAGAGTTAGGGTCTTTCCACCAGCCCCAGCATTTT. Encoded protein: CASSLELGSFHQPQHF.

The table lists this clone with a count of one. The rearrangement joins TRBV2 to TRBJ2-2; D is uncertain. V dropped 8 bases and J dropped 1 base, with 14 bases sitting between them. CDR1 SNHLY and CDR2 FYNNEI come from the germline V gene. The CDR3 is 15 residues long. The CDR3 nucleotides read TGTGCCAGCCGGACGGATAGATTGAACACCGGGGAGCTGTTTTTT. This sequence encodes CASRTDRLNTGELFF. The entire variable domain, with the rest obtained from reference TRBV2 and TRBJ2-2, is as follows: EPEVTQTPSHQVTQMGQEVILRCVPISNHLYFYWYRQILGQKVEFLVSFYNNEISEKSEIFDDQFSVERPDGSNFTLKIRSTKLEDSAMYFCASRTDRLNTGELFFGEGSRLTVL.

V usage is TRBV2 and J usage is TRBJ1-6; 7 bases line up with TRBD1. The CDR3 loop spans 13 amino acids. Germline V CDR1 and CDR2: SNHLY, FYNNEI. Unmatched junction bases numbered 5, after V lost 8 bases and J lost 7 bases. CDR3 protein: CASLGTENSPLHF. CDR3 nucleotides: TGTGCCAGCCTAGGGACAGAGAATTCACCCCTCCACTTT.

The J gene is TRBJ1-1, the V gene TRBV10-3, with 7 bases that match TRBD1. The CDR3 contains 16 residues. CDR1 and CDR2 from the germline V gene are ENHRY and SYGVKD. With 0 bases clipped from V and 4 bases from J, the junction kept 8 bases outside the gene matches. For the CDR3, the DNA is TGTGCCATCAGTGAGTCTCGGAACGACAGGGCCACTGAAGCTTTCTTT. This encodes CAISESRNDRATEAFF.

The CDR3 sequence: CASSLVTGELFF. DNA for the CDR3: TGTGCCAGCAGCTTAGTCACCGGGGAGCTGTTTTTT. J is TRBJ2-2 and V is TRBV7-9; D gene ambiguous. V was shortened by 1 base and J by 4 bases, with 1 base between the two germline ends. This CDR3 has 12 amino acids. Germline V gene lookup returns CDR1 SEHNR and CDR2 FQNEAQ (reference sequence). Supplemented by reference TRBV7-9 and TRBJ2-2, the full variable domain reads DTGVSQNPRHKITKRGQNVTFRCDPISEHNRLYWYRQTLGQGPEFLTYFQNEAQLEKSRLLSDRFSAERPKGSFSTLEIQRTEQGDSAMYLCASSLVTGELFFGEGSRLTVL.

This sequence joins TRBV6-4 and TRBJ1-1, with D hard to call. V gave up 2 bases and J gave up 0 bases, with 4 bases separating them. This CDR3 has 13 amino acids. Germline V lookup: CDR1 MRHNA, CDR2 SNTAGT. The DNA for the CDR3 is TGTGCCAGCAGTGACGGGATGAACACTGAAGCTTTCTTT. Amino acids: CASSDGMNTEAFF.

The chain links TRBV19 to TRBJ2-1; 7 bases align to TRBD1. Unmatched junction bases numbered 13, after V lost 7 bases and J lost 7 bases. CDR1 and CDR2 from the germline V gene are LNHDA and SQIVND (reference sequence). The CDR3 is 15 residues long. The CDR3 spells CASTITPQDRNEQFF. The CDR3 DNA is TGTGCCAGTACCATAACCCCCCAGGACAGGAATGAGCAGTTCTTC.

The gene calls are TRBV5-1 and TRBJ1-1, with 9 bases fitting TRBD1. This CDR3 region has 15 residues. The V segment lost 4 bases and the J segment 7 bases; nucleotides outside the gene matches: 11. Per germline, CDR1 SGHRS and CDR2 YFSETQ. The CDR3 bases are TGCGCCAGCAGCGCCACCGGGACAGGGTCGATTGAAGCTTTCTTT. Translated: CASSATGTGSIEAFF.

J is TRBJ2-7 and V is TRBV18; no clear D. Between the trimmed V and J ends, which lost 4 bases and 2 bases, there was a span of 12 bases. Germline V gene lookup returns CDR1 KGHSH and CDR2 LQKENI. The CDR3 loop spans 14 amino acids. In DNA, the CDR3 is TGTGCCAGCTCACAGGGCCCAGATGCCTACGAGCAGTACTTC. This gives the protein CASSQGPDAYEQYF.

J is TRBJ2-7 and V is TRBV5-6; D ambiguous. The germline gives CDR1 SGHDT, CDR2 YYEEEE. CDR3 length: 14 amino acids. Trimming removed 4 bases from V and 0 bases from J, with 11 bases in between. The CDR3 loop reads CASSPRWGSYEQYF. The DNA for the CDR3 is TGTGCCAGCAGCCCGCGGTGGGGCTCCTACGAGCAGTACTTC.

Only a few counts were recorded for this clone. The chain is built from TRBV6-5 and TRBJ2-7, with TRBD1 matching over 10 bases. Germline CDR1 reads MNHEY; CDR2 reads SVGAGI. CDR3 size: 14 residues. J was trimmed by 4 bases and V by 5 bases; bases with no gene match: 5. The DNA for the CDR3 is TGTGCCAGCAGTAGCCGGGACAGGGGATACGAGCAGTACTTC. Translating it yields CASSSRDRGYEQYF.

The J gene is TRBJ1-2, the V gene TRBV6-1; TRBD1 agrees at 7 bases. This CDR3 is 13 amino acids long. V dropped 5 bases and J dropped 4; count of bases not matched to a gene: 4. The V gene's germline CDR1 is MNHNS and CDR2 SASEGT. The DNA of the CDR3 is TGTGCCAGCAGTCCAGACAGGGTCTATGGCTACACCTTC. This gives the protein CASSPDRVYGYTF.

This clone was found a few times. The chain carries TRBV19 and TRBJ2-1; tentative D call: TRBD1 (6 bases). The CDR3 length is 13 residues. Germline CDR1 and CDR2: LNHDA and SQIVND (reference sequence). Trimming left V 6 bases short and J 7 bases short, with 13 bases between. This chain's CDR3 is CASSQFRGNEQFF. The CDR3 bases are TGTGCCAGTAGCCAATTCAGGGGTAATGAGCAGTTCTTC.

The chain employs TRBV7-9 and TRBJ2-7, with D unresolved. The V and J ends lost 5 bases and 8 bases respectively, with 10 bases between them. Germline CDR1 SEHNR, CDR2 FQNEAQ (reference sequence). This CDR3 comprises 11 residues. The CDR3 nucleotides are TGTGCCAGCAGCCCCGGCATCCAGCAGTACTTC. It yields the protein CASSPGIQQYF.

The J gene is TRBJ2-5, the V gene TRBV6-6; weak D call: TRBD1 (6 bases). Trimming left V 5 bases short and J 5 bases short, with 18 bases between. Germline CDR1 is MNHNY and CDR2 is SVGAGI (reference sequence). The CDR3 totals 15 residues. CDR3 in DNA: TGTGCCAGCAGTGCACCTACAGGGTCGGCTGAGACCCAGTACTTC. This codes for CASSAPTGSAETQYF.

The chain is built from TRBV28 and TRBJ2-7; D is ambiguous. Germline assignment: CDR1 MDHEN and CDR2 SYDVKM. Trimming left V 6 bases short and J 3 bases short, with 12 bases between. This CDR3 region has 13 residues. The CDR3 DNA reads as TGTGCCAGCAGGAAGGCAGCCAGCTACGAGCAGTACTTC. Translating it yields CASRKAASYEQYF.

Written as DNA, the CDR3 is TGTGCCAGCAGCCAAGCGGCGGGATATGGTAGCTACACCTTC. This codes for CASSQAAGYGSYTF. The gene calls are TRBV14 and TRBJ1-2; no firm D call. V lost 1 base, J lost 9 bases, and 15 bases lay in between. Germline values: CDR1 SGHDN, CDR2 FVKESK. This CDR3 is built from 14 residues.

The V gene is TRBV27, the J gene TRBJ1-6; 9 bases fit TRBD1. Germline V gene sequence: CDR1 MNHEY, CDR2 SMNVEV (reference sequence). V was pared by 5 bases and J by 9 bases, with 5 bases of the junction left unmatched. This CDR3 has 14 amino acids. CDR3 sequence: CASSERDRASPLHF. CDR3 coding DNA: TGTGCCAGCAGTGAACGGGACAGGGCTTCACCCCTCCACTTT.

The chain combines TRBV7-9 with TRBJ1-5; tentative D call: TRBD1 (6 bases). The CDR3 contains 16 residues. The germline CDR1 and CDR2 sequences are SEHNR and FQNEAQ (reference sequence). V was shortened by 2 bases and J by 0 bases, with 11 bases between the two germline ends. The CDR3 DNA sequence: TGTGCCAGCAGCTTATCAGGACAGTATAGCAATCAGCCCCAGCATTTT. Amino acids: CASSLSGQYSNQPQHF.

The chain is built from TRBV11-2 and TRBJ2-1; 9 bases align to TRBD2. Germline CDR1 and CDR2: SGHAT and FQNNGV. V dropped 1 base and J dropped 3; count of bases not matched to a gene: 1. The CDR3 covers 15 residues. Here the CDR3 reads CASSLGSGSYNEQFF. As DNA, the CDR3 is TGTGCCAGCAGCTTAGGTAGCGGGAGCTACAATGAGCAGTTCTTC.

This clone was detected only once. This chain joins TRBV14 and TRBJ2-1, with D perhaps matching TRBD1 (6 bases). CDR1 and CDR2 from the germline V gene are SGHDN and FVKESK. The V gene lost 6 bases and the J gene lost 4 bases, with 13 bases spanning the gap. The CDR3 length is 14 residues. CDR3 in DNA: TGTGCCAGCAGGGGTGCGGACAGATACAATGAGCAGTTCTTC. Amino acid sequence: CASRGADRYNEQFF.

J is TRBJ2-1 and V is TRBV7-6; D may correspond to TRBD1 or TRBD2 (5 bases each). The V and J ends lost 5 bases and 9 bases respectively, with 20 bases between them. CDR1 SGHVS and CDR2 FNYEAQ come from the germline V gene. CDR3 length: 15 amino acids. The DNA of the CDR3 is TGTGCCAGCAGCATCCGGGACGCCTTTACAATTGAGCAGTTCTTC. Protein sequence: CASSIRDAFTIEQFF.

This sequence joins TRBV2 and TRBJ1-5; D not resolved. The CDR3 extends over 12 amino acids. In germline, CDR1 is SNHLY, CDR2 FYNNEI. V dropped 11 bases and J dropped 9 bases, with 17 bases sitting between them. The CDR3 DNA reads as TGTGCCGCCCAGGACCCCGGCCTGCCCCAGCATTTT. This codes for CAAQDPGLPQHF.

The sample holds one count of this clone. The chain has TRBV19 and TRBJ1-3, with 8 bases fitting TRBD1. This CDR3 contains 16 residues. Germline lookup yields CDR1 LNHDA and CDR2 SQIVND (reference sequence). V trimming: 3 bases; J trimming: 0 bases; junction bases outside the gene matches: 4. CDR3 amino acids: CASSIQGAISGNTIYF. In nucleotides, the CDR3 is TGTGCCAGTAGTATCCAGGGGGCGATCTCTGGAAACACCATATATTTT.

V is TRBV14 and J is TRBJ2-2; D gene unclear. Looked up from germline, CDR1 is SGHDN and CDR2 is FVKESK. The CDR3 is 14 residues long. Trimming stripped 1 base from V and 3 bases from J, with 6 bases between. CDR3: CASSQALYTGELFF. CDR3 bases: TGTGCCAGCAGCCAAGCCCTGTACACCGGGGAGCTGTTTTTT.

For the CDR3, the DNA is TGTGCCAGTAATTCGGGCATACAGCGACATAACACTGAAGCTTTCTTT. This encodes CASNSGIQRHNTEAFF. This chain links TRBV19 with TRBJ1-1; D gene unclear. CDR1 and CDR2 from the germline V gene are LNHDA and SQIVND (reference sequence). The CDR3 sequence is 16 residues long. V shed 7 bases and J shed 2 bases, with 20 bases lying between them.

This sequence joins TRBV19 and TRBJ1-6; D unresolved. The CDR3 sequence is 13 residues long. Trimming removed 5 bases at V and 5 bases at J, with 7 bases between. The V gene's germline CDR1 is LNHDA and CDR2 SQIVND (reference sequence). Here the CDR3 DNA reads TGTGCCAGTAGTCTAGTGAATAATTCACCCCTCCACTTT. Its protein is CASSLVNNSPLHF.